This T cell receptor (beta chain) was retrieved from a study of blood T cell repertoires in COVID-19. Study-wide background: The origin of the acute and convalescent COVID-19 samples was the United States, Italy and Spain. The analysed material was cDNA or gDNA that came from T cells, B-cell-depleted T cells, or PBMCs.

Data came from immunoSEQ multiplex PCR; TCRdb stores just in-frame clones and leaves some out. The sample includes fewer than 200,000 clones, about four fifths of them seen just once. CDR1 and CDR2 from the germline V gene are SGHAT and FQDESV (reference sequence). Unmatched junction bases numbered 8, after V lost 4 bases and J lost 6 bases. This CDR3 comprises 15 residues. The sequenced sample was peripheral blood. This clonotype was sampled from a woman of 80 years or more with acute or convalescent COVID-19. The chain has TRBV11-1 and TRBJ2-4, with 8 bases that match TRBD2. As DNA, the CDR3 is TGTGCCAGCAGCTCCTCGACTAGCGCCTTAAACATTCAGTACTTC. This translates into CASSSSTSALNIQYF.